The rows below give T cell receptor beta chains drawn from one sample of a study of cytomegalovirus exposure and HLA in healthy donors. Here immunoSEQ multiplex PCR was the method, and the copy in TCRdb shows in-frame clones only, minus some. The data hold 150,000 to 200,000 clones, with around 80% observed a single time. Sequences were obtained from PBMCs. The source of these receptors is a girl aged 2 to 10 in good health and CMV-seropositive. The CDR3 runs from the conserved cysteine through the conserved F or W. D genes are given only for firm matches.

CDR3 protein,CDR3 DNA,D gene,V gene,J gene
CASSLSPGHSYEQYF,TGTGCCAGCAGTTTATCCCCGGGACACTCCTACGAGCAGTACTTC,.,TRBV27,TRBJ2-7
CASSLGAGGPTDTQYF,TGTGCCAGCAGCTTGGGAGCGGGAGGCCCCACAGATACGCAGTATTTT,TRBD2,TRBV5-4,TRBJ2-3
CASGVAGGAGEQYF,TGTGCCAGCGGAGTGGCAGGGGGCGCGGGGGAGCAGTACTTC,TRBD1,TRBV2,TRBJ2-7
CASSLAQGNTDTQYF,TGTGCCAGCAGCTTAGCACAGGGCAACACAGATACGCAGTATTTT,.,TRBV7-2,TRBJ2-3
CASSRDFSPYNEQFF,TGCGCCAGCAGCAGGGACTTTTCCCCCTACAATGAGCAGTTCTTC,.,TRBV4-1,TRBJ2-1
CASSLRPQGRLTPSSTDTQYF,TGTGCCAGCAGTTTAAGGCCGCAGGGGCGCCTCACACCATCTAGCACAGATACGCAGTATTTT,.,TRBV27,TRBJ2-3
CASSFAHLRTGNTEAFF,TGTGCCAGCAGTTTTGCCCACCTGCGAACGGGGAACACTGAAGCTTTCTTT,.,TRBV28,TRBJ1-1
CASGSGNTDTQYF,TGTGCCAGCGGATCGGGAAACACAGATACGCAGTATTTT,.,TRBV7-3,TRBJ2-3
CASSQVFTENQPQHF,TGCGCCAGCAGCCAAGTTTTCACAGAAAATCAGCCCCAGCATTTT,.,TRBV4-1,TRBJ1-5
CASTETGLGEKLFF,TGTGCCAGTACCGAGACAGGGTTAGGGGAAAAACTGTTTTTT,TRBD1,TRBV19,TRBJ1-4